Listed below are T cell receptor beta chains from one sample, sequenced in a study of lymphopenia after photon versus proton radiotherapy. Here immunoSEQ multiplex PCR was the method, and the copy in TCRdb shows in-frame clones only, minus some. The table records 60,000 or so clones, 87% of them present only once. Sample: peripheral blood, taken from a patient treated with proton-based radiotherapy. The receptors shown here come from a man older than 75 with esophageal cancer. Each CDR3 is given without its conserved first and last residue. Only part of the rows carry a size: once, few, many, or a class if the clone is expanded.

J,size,V,CDR3
TRBJ2-6,.,TRBV5-4,ASSLGASWGGSGANVLT
TRBJ1-2,.,TRBV30,AWSVQIDQRGYT
TRBJ1-2,.,TRBV6-6,ASSYYPGQGDYGYT
TRBJ1-1,.,TRBV27,ASSSRAGTGTEAF
TRBJ1-5,once,TRBV6-1,ASSEWRVGQPQH
TRBJ2-3,.,TRBV11-3,ASSPGDSRFTDTQY
TRBJ1-4,.,TRBV11-2,ASGPIATNEKLF
TRBJ1-1,.,TRBV6-5,ASSPYGRRLEAF
TRBJ2-1,.,TRBV7-9,AHGTVAYNEQF
TRBJ1-5,.,TRBV4-1,ASSPGSRGWVNQPQH
TRBJ2-5,.,TRBV5-1,ASSPPDDQTQY
TRBJ1-5,.,TRBV4-1,ASSRRENQPQH
TRBJ1-5,.,TRBV19,ASAGGVISNQPQH
TRBJ1-6,.,TRBV5-1,ASSLERADASPLH
TRBJ2-7,.,TRBV6-6,ASSYSGGPYEQY
TRBJ2-5,.,TRBV30,ACSGASGPQETQY
TRBJ2-7,.,TRBV4-3,ASSRKLAGEHEQY
TRBJ1-2,.,TRBV19,ASSTLGKGVNYGYT
TRBJ2-3,.,TRBV29-1,SVGPRDTQY
TRBJ2-2,once,TRBV5-8,ASSWGRGRATGELF
TRBJ2-7,.,TRBV14,ASSRIWEQY
TRBJ2-5,.,TRBV10-2,ASSEFGGTAPVETQY
TRBJ2-3,.,TRBV6-6,ASSYSRQPTDTQY
TRBJ2-3,many,TRBV9,ASTYGLAGVTDTQY
TRBJ1-6,.,TRBV2,ASRRDRTYSPLH
TRBJ1-5,.,TRBV6-1,ASSVQGARQPQH
TRBJ2-3,.,TRBV4-1,ASSRRDTDTQY
TRBJ1-2,.,TRBV19,ASSWVGGVGYGYT
TRBJ2-7,.,TRBV7-9,ASSSGTGAPYEQY